The rows below give T cell receptor beta chains drawn from one sample of a study of shared clonotypes between healthy human individuals. The assay was immunoSEQ multiplex PCR, and TCRdb's table has in-frame clones only and misses some. The repertoire holds nearly 2 million clones, over 85% seen once, with approximately 1.2% in the top ten. Sequenced material: naive CD8+ T cells sorted from blood. The receptors here all came from a man aged 18 to 29 in good health. CDR3s include the opening cysteine and the closing phenylalanine or tryptophan. A D gene is named only where the DNA matches it firmly. Part of the rows lack a size; the others show once, few, many or a class for expanded clones.

j_call | d_call | clone_size | v_call | cdr3_nt | cdr3_aa
TRBJ2-3 | - | - | TRBV11-2 | TGTGCCAGCAGCTTACTAGTTGGGCGGCAGGGTTTCGGAGATACGCAGTATTTT | CASSLLVGRQGFGDTQYF
TRBJ2-4 | TRBD1 | - | TRBV7-9 | TGTGCCAGCAGCTTACTAGGGGGCGCGATGGACATTCAGTACTTC | CASSLLGGAMDIQYF
TRBJ2-7 | - | - | TRBV4-1 | TGCGCCAGCAGCCAAGATAGAGGCTGGGAGCAGTACTTC | CASSQDRGWEQYF
TRBJ1-1 | - | - | TRBV4-1 | TGCGCCAGCAGCCAAGTAGAACCGGAGATCGGTGAAGCTTTCTTT | CASSQVEPEIGEAFF
TRBJ2-7 | TRBD1 | once | TRBV5-6 | TGTGCCAGCAGCGCTGGGACAGGGGACGGCGAGCAGTACTTC | CASSAGTGDGEQYF
TRBJ2-7 | - | - | TRBV7-9 | TGTGCCAGCAGCTCAGGGCTCTACGAGCAGTACTTC | CASSSGLYEQYF
TRBJ2-7 | - | once | TRBV7-9 | TGTGCCAGCAGGAAAAGGGGGGACGAGCAGTACTTC | CASRKRGDEQYF
TRBJ2-5 | TRBD2 | - | TRBV13 | TGTGCCAGCAGCTTAGCACTAGCGGGAGGGCCAGGCGTGACCCAGTACTTC | CASSLALAGGPGVTQYF
TRBJ2-7 | - | - | TRBV5-6 | TGTGCCAGCAGCTTGGCTCGTAGTAGAACCTACGAGCAGTACTTC | CASSLARSRTYEQYF
TRBJ1-4 | - | - | TRBV30 | TGTGCCTGGAGTACGAGGGAGGAAGAAAAACTGTTTTTT | CAWSTREEEKLFF
TRBJ2-3 | - | - | TRBV19 | TGTGCCAGTAGTTCGTCATCAGATACGCAGTATTTT | CASSSSSDTQYF
TRBJ2-7 | - | - | TRBV13 | TGTGCCAGCAGCCCACTGAGAACCGGGACCAACTACGAGCAGTACTTC | CASSPLRTGTNYEQYF
TRBJ2-7 | - | - | TRBV6-6 | TGTGCCAGCAGACGGGTAGCTTACGAGCAGTACTTC | CASRRVAYEQYF
TRBJ2-7 | - | once | TRBV27 | TGTGCCAGCAGCGTGACAGTATCCTACTACGAGCAGTACTTC | CASSVTVSYYEQYF
TRBJ1-1 | TRBD1 | - | TRBV4-1 | TGCGCCAGCAGCCACGACAGGGGGCTGAGCACTGAAGCTTTCTTT | CASSHDRGLSTEAFF
TRBJ1-4 | - | - | TRBV5-1 | TGCGCCAGCAGTGAATACGACACATATAATGAAAAACTGTTTTTT | CASSEYDTYNEKLFF
TRBJ2-3 | - | - | TRBV30 | TGTGCCTTCTACGGGGGCCACACAGATACGCAGTATTTT | CAFYGGHTDTQYF
TRBJ2-3 | TRBD2 | - | TRBV7-9 | TGTGCCAGCAGCACTGGACAGGGTTTCGGACTAGCGGGCACAGATACGCAGTATTTT | CASSTGQGFGLAGTDTQYF
TRBJ1-2 | - | - | TRBV6-5 | TGTGCCAGCAGTCCCTCCCAGATTCTGAACTATGGCTACACCTTC | CASSPSQILNYGYTF
TRBJ1-2 | - | few | TRBV9 | TGTGCCAGCAGCGTAGACGCTAACTATGGCTACACCTTC | CASSVDANYGYTF
TRBJ2-1 | - | - | TRBV4-1 | TGCGCCAGCAGCCAAGATTTAGGGCTATACAATGAGCAGTTCTTC | CASSQDLGLYNEQFF
TRBJ2-3 | - | - | TRBV5-4 | TGTGCCAGCAGCTGGGGGCGAGATACGCAGTATTTT | CASSWGRDTQYF
TRBJ1-2 | - | - | TRBV27 | TGTGCCAGCAGTGGGACGTCCTACTGGGGAGGCTACACCTTC | CASSGTSYWGGYTF
TRBJ1-5 | TRBD1 | - | TRBV19 | TGTGCCAGTAGTATATTGGGGACAGATCAGCCCCAGCATTTT | CASSILGTDQPQHF
TRBJ2-2 | TRBD2 | - | TRBV25-1 | TGTGCCAGCAGTGATGGGGGGACTAGCGACTCCGGGGAGCTGTTTTTT | CASSDGGTSDSGELFF
TRBJ2-7 | - | - | TRBV13 | TGTGCCAGCAGCTCGGGCGGCGGCGAGACCTACGAGCAGTACTTC | CASSSGGGETYEQYF
TRBJ1-5 | TRBD1 | - | TRBV28 | TGTGCCAGCACAGGGGGCCTGGATCAGCCCCAGCATTTT | CASTGGLDQPQHF
TRBJ2-7 | TRBD2 | - | TRBV19 | TGTGCCAGTAGTATACTGGGGGGGACCTACGAGCAGTACTTC | CASSILGGTYEQYF
TRBJ2-7 | - | - | TRBV13 | TGTGCCAGCAGCTTAGGGAGGGGATACTACGAGCAGTACTTC | CASSLGRGYYEQYF
TRBJ1-2 | TRBD1 | - | TRBV29-1 | TGCAGCGTGGCGGACAGGGAGGGCTATGGCTACACCTTC | CSVADREGYGYTF
TRBJ1-1 | TRBD1 | - | TRBV28 | TGTGCCAGCAGACCGACAGGGAACATAGCTTTCTTT | CASRPTGNIAFF
TRBJ1-2 | - | - | TRBV2 | TGTGCCAGCAGTGCTGGGGAGTCGTATGGCTACACCTTC | CASSAGESYGYTF
TRBJ2-1 | TRBD2 | - | TRBV11-2 | TGTGCCAGCAGCACCCGTGCGGGGGGGAATGAGCAGTTCTTC | CASSTRAGGNEQFF
TRBJ2-5 | TRBD2 | - | TRBV5-1 | TGCGCCAGCAGCTCCAGTGGCCTAGCGGGATTCCAAGAGACCCAGTACTTC | CASSSSGLAGFQETQYF
TRBJ2-3 | - | - | TRBV7-9 | TGTGCCAGCAGCCAGCGAGGGGGGACGCAGTATTTT | CASSQRGGTQYF
TRBJ1-1 | - | - | TRBV7-9 | TGTGCCAGCAGCGATATCGGACCATTGAACACTGAAGCTTTCTTT | CASSDIGPLNTEAFF
TRBJ2-1 | - | - | TRBV7-8 | TGTGCCAGCAGCCAGGGCCAGACCCTCAATGAGCAGTTCTTC | CASSQGQTLNEQFF
TRBJ1-2 | - | - | TRBV28 | TGTGCCAGCAGTAATTATTGGGAGAACTATGGCTACACCTTC | CASSNYWENYGYTF
TRBJ2-5 | TRBD1 | - | TRBV19 | TGTGCCAGTAGTGTGGGACAGGGCGGGGAGACCCAGTACTTC | CASSVGQGGETQYF
TRBJ2-1 | - | - | TRBV7-9 | TGTGCCAGCAGCGATCTCAGGGGTGAGTTCGATGAGCAGTTCTTC | CASSDLRGEFDEQFF
TRBJ1-1 | - | - | TRBV2 | TGTGCCAGCAGTGACGTCTTCTGGACGGAGAAGAACACTGAAGCTTTCTTT | CASSDVFWTEKNTEAFF
TRBJ2-3 | - | - | TRBV9 | TGTGCCAGCAGCGTAGGGGACCCTGGGCCAGATACGCAGTATTTT | CASSVGDPGPDTQYF
TRBJ2-1 | - | - | TRBV30 | TGTGCCTGGAGTGTACTCCCCCAGGGTGAGCAGTTCTTC | CAWSVLPQGEQFF
TRBJ1-5 | - | - | TRBV4-1 | TGCGCCAGCAGTCCTATGGGGGGGACGCAGCCCCAGCATTTT | CASSPMGGTQPQHF
TRBJ2-3 | TRBD2 | once | TRBV4-1 | TGCGCCAGCAGCCAACTGACTAGCGGATACACAGATACGCAGTATTTT | CASSQLTSGYTDTQYF
TRBJ2-3 | - | - | TRBV9 | TGTGCCAGCGGTCGGAGGGATCCTAGCACAGATACGCAGTATTTT | CASGRRDPSTDTQYF
TRBJ1-2 | TRBD1 | - | TRBV5-6 | TGTGCCAGCAGCTTTCTACAGGGGTTACCCTATGGCTACACCTTC | CASSFLQGLPYGYTF
TRBJ1-3 | - | - | TRBV29-1 | TGCAGCGTTGAGGCGGAGGGGGCTGGAAACACCATATATTTT | CSVEAEGAGNTIYF
TRBJ2-7 | TRBD2 | - | TRBV5-6 | TGTGCCAGCAGCTTGGCTAGCGGGGGATGGGACGAGCAGTACTTC | CASSLASGGWDEQYF
TRBJ2-4 | - | - | TRBV5-6 | TGTGCCAGCAGCTTGGGGCAAGAGAACATTCAGTACTTC | CASSLGQENIQYF
TRBJ2-1 | - | - | TRBV2 | TGTGCCAGCAGTGTGGGGACGGAAACCTACAATGAGCAGTTCTTC | CASSVGTETYNEQFF
TRBJ2-7 | - | - | TRBV4-1 | TGCGCCAGCAGCGCCTTAGCCGGATACTACGAGCAGTACTTC | CASSALAGYYEQYF
TRBJ2-1 | - | - | TRBV4-3 | TGCGCCAGCAGCCAAGAAAAGGACGTAGCGGATACGGTGGTCGATGAGCAGTTCTTC | CASSQEKDVADTVVDEQFF
TRBJ1-2 | TRBD1 | - | TRBV13 | TGTGCCAGCAGCCTCGGGACAGTTTCTACCTATGGCTACACCTTC | CASSLGTVSTYGYTF
TRBJ2-5 | TRBD2 | - | TRBV2 | TGTGCCAGCAGTGATCGGCTAGCGGGATTCCAAGAGACCCAGTACTTC | CASSDRLAGFQETQYF
TRBJ2-1 | - | - | TRBV2 | TGTGCCAGCAGTGAAGGTGGTCTAGCTGGGAATGAGCAGTTCTTC | CASSEGGLAGNEQFF
TRBJ2-1 | TRBD2 | - | TRBV6-5 | TGTGCCAGCATCGGGACTAGCGGTTACAATGAGCAGTTCTTC | CASIGTSGYNEQFF